One and the same sample provided the 17 T cell receptor beta chains below, sequenced in a study of T cell responses to AZD1222 COVID-19 vaccine. Libraries were prepared by immunoSEQ multiplex PCR; TCRdb keeps only in-frame clonotypes and omits some of them. The data show around 100,000 clones, 80% to 95% seen once. Sequenced material: peripheral blood, taken on day 0 of AZD1222 vaccination. These receptors were obtained from an adult in good health.

The chain joins TRBV7-8 to TRBJ2-1; 9 bases line up with TRBD2. Germline trimming cut 5 bases from V and 1 base from J; bases unmatched to any gene: 9. Looked up from germline, CDR1 is SGHVS and CDR2 is FQNEAQ. CDR3 length: 17 residues. The CDR3 here is CASSKIAGVVSYNEQFF. In DNA, the CDR3 is TGTGCCAGCAGCAAAATAGCGGGGGTTGTTTCCTACAATGAGCAGTTCTTC. The full variable domain, in which reference TRBV7-8 and TRBJ2-1 provide the parts outside the CDR3, is GAGVSQSPRYKVAKRGQDVALRCDPISGHVSLFWYQQALGQGPEFLTYFQNEAQLDKSGLPSDRFFAERPEGSVSTLKIQRTQQEDSAVYLCASSKIAGVVSYNEQFFGPGTRLTVL.

J is TRBJ1-5 and V is TRBV19; 9 positions agree with TRBD1. Germline trimming cut 3 bases from V and 6 bases from J; bases unmatched to any gene: 9. CDR1 is LNHDA and CDR2 is SQIVND in the germline V gene (reference sequence). The CDR3 extends over 16 amino acids. The CDR3 protein is CASSMQGTGLVQPQHF. Here the CDR3 DNA reads TGTGCCAGTAGTATGCAGGGGACAGGGTTGGTTCAGCCCCAGCATTTT. Combining the CDR3 with reference TRBV19 and TRBJ1-5 gives the whole variable domain DGGITQSPKYLFRKEGQNVTLSCEQNLNHDAMYWYRQDPGQGLRLIYYSQIVNDFQKGDIAEGYSVSREKKESFPLTVTSAQKNPTAFYLCASSMQGTGLVQPQHFGDGTRLSIL.

The V and J genes are TRBV6-1 and TRBJ1-6; no reliable D call. CDR3 length equals 14 residues. CDR1 and CDR2 (germline): MNHNS, SASEGT. V was shortened by 1 base and J by 7 bases, with 8 bases between the two germline ends. CDR3 amino acids: CASSEVDGNSPLHF. CDR3 sequence (DNA): TGTGCCAGCAGTGAAGTGGATGGAAATTCACCCCTCCACTTT.

A few counts support this clone. The chain has TRBV6-4 and TRBJ2-3, with 7 nucleotides matching TRBD2. The CDR3 has 16 amino acids. With 0 bases clipped from V and 1 base from J, the junction kept 4 bases outside the gene matches. Germline values: CDR1 MRHNA, CDR2 SNTAGT. The CDR3 nucleotides read TGTGCCAGCAGTGACTCGTCAGGGAGGGGCACAGATACGCAGTATTTT. It yields the protein CASSDSSGRGTDTQYF.

This CDR3 reads CASSPPALPLEAFF. The CDR3 nucleotides are TGTGCCAGCAGCCCCCCGGCCCTACCACTTGAAGCTTTCTTT. The J gene is TRBJ1-1, the V gene TRBV3-1 (or the pseudogene TRBV3-2); D gene uncertain. The CDR3 totals 14 residues. V was pared by 4 bases and J by 7 bases, with 16 bases between. CDR1 and CDR2 (germline): LGHDT, YNNKEL (reference sequence).

The chain links TRBV28 to TRBJ2-2, with 8 bases aligning to TRBD2. This CDR3 spans 15 amino acids. Losses at the gene ends were 4 bases for V and 6 bases for J; bases not matched to a gene: 7. Germline V lookup: CDR1 MDHEN, CDR2 SYDVKM. CDR3 coding DNA: TGTGCCAGCAGTTCGGGGCGGGGGGCGGCCGGGGAGCTGTTTTTT. It specifies CASSSGRGAAGELFF.

The chain carries TRBV7-2 and TRBJ1-4; the match to TRBD1 covers 8 bases. The CDR3 is 14 residues long. CDR1 is SGHTA, CDR2 FQGNSA, per germline. V lost 2 bases, J lost 8 bases, and 4 bases stayed unmatched. Here the CDR3 reads CASSLRQGLEKLFF. The CDR3 nucleotides are TGTGCCAGCAGCTTACGACAGGGGCTCGAAAAACTGTTTTTT.

V and J are TRBV15 and TRBJ2-7, with D possibly being TRBD1 (5 bases). Germline CDR1 is LNHNV and CDR2 is YYDKDF (reference sequence). Trimming pared 4 bases from V and 11 bases from J, leaving 12 bases between. The CDR3 sequence is 11 residues long. The CDR3 coding sequence is TGTGCCACCAGCAACGGACACCTGGAGTACTTC. It yields the protein CATSNGHLEYF.

The rearrangement uses TRBV7-6 and TRBJ2-1, with 9 bases aligning to TRBD1. The ends lost 5 bases at V and 0 bases at J; junction bases unmatched: 8. Per germline, CDR1 SGHVS and CDR2 FNYEAQ. This CDR3 is 17 amino acids long. The CDR3 loop is CASSAEPGQGSYNEQFF. The DNA for the CDR3 is TGTGCCAGCAGCGCCGAACCGGGACAGGGCTCCTACAATGAGCAGTTCTTC. Drawing the rest from reference TRBV7-6 and TRBJ2-1, the complete variable domain is GAGVSQSPRYKVTKRGQDVALRCDPISGHVSLYWYRQALGQGPEFLTYFNYEAQQDKSGLPNDRFSAERPEGSISTLTIQRTEQRDSAMYRCASSAEPGQGSYNEQFFGPGTRLTVL.

This chain uses TRBV6-2 or TRBV6-3 with TRBJ1-3, with D hard to call. Between the trimmed V and J ends, which lost 4 bases and 2 bases, there was a span of 9 bases. Germline values: CDR1 MNHEY, CDR2 SVGEGT. The CDR3 consists of 14 residues. The CDR3 sequence: CASSSIRAGNTIYF. In DNA form, the CDR3 reads TGTGCCAGCAGTTCTATCCGCGCTGGAAACACCATATATTTT.

V usage is TRBV2 and J usage is TRBJ1-5; D perhaps matches TRBD1 (6 bases). The CDR3 spans 16 residues. Germline assignment: CDR1 SNHLY and CDR2 FYNNEI. Trimming pared 7 bases from V and 1 base from J, leaving 17 bases between. The CDR3 sequence is CASTGGGHWSNQPQHF. The DNA of the CDR3 is TGTGCCAGCACAGGCGGGGGGCATTGGAGCAATCAGCCCCAGCATTTT.

The sample holds one count of this clone. This chain connects TRBV6-5 to TRBJ2-7; tentatively, D is TRBD1 (5 bases). V was clipped by 6 bases and J by 2 bases, with 8 bases between them. The germline gives CDR1 MNHEY, CDR2 SVGAGI. The CDR3 totals 12 residues. CDR3 DNA sequence: TGTGCCAGCAGGACAGCGACCTACGAGCAGTACTTC. Translation: CASRTATYEQYF.

The V gene is TRBV5-1, the J gene TRBJ2-2; 9 bases agree with TRBD2. The CDR3 is made up of 18 amino acids. Germline CDR1 and CDR2: SGHRS and YFSETQ. The ends lost 5 bases at V and 0 bases at J; junction bases unmatched: 11. The CDR3 spells CASSWDSGGNTNTGELFF. The CDR3 coding sequence is TGCGCCAGCAGTTGGGATAGCGGGGGAAATACGAACACCGGGGAGCTGTTTTTT.

In its sample, this clone was seen a few times. This chain links TRBV7-2 with TRBJ2-3; a possible D gene is TRBD2 (5 bases). The V and J ends lost 4 bases and 4 bases respectively, with 15 bases between them. The CDR3 contains 15 residues. Germline lookup yields CDR1 SGHTA and CDR2 FQGNSA. The CDR3 protein is CASSSSHGVADTQYF. The DNA for the CDR3 is TGTGCCAGCAGCTCCTCGCACGGGGTAGCAGATACGCAGTATTTT.

The chain employs TRBV5-4 and TRBJ1-2; 7 positions match TRBD1. The CDR3 spans 13 residues. After removal of 3 bases from V and 3 bases from J, the junction contained 2 bases not matched to a gene. CDR1 and CDR2 (germline): SGHNT, YYREEE (reference sequence). This CDR3 is CASSSTGDYGYTF. The CDR3 DNA reads TGTGCCAGCAGCTCTACAGGGGACTATGGCTACACCTTC. Using reference TRBV5-4 and TRBJ1-2 for the parts outside the CDR3, the full variable domain is ETGVTQSPTHLIKTRGQQVTLRCSSQSGHNTVSWYQQALGQGPQFIFQYYREEENGRGNFPPRFSGLQFPNYSSELNVNALELDDSALYLCASSSTGDYGYTFGSGTRLTVV.

The chain employs TRBV5-5 and TRBJ1-2; 10 bases are shared with TRBD1. Trimming at V came to 5 bases and at J to 0 bases, leaving 4 bases not matched to a gene. The germline gives CDR1 SGHKS, CDR2 YYEKEE (reference sequence). The CDR3 sequence is 15 residues long. CDR3 protein: CASRLGTGANYGYTF. The CDR3 DNA is TGTGCCAGCAGGCTCGGGACAGGGGCTAACTATGGCTACACCTTC.

The chain links TRBV10-3 to TRBJ1-4; D remains ambiguous. Germline V lookup: CDR1 ENHRY, CDR2 SYGVKD. Trimming cost V 10 bases and J 1 base, with 13 bases left between them. This CDR3 spans 14 amino acids. DNA of the CDR3: TGTGCCACCATGCCATCGGGAACTAATGAAAAACTGTTTTTT. Translating gives CATMPSGTNEKLFF.